This TCR beta chain was sequenced for a study of T cells in Graves' hyperthyroidism and ophthalmopathy. Whole-study findings and limits: From stable hyperthyroidism, ophthalmopathy was separated by a 13 V-J model.

Germline V gene lookup returns CDR1 SGHAT and CDR2 FQNNGV. The V gene lost 5 bases and the J gene lost 0 bases, with 9 bases spanning the gap. This CDR3 has 14 residues. Amplified TCR beta CDR3 regions derived from RNA transcripts. HTBI primers were the set used in a first-round RT-PCR of the TCR CDR3. TCRdb reprocessed the multiplex PCR reads via MiXCR and lists one record per CDR3 protein. The data hold about 600,000 distinct CDR3 sequences, with approximately 14% observed a single time. This clonotype was counted many times. The antigen remains unidentified. Those patients with uncontrolled infection, other autoimmune disease, pregnancy or lactation were excluded. Diagnoses used clinical symptoms, serum thyroxine and TRAb, thyroid ultrasound and orbital computed tomography. Fresh 10 ml peripheral blood yielded PBMCs.

J is TRBJ2-3 and V is TRBV11-2; D gene ambiguous. The sample was blood. This receptor was taken from a woman between 18 and 30 years old with Graves' ophthalmopathy. This chain's CDR3 is CASSPWNSTDTQYF. The CDR3 region has the DNA TGTGCCAGCAGCCCGTGGAATAGCACAGATACGCAGTATTTT.